The present T cell receptor (beta chain) was sequenced within a study of radiotherapy plus CTLA-4 blockade in lung cancer (dated by TCRdb to between 2017 and 2018). Concerning the study at large: Objective responses occurred in 15% to 20% of enrolled patients, and just over 30% achieved disease control.

Libraries were prepared through the immunoSEQ multiplex PCR assay. TCRdb took over this immuneACCESS table, retaining in-frame rearrangements with V and J assigned. Such tables are incomplete; in checked studies, under half of the missing clones stem from an unresolved V gene, and the remainder is unexplained. The sample profile shows about 24,000 clones; around 71% of them were found once. The top ten constitute roughly 3.3% of the sample. In regard to this clone: Its target antigen remains unknown. Base quality data are lacking; no much larger clone is found one base away.

What the research found in general, with its limitations: After treatment with radiotherapy and ipilimumab, TCR clones that came from tumors expanded in the peripheral blood. The strongest predictors of response were reported to be early dynamic shifts in blood T cell clones along with a rise in serum interferon-beta following radiation.

Looking up the germline V gene yields CDR1 SGHAT and CDR2 FQNNGV. V gives up 5 bases and J gives up 5 bases, and the segment between their germline ends measures 15 bases. From the cysteine through the phenylalanine, the CDR3 covers 14 amino acids. Only CDR3 DNA is held: 42 bases, read in frame from base 1. The study tested focal radiation therapy combined with CTLA-4 blockade (ipilimumab) in patients with chemo-refractory metastatic non-small-cell lung cancer. Sequenced material: peripheral blood, taken from a patient treated with radiotherapy plus ipilimumab. Recombination joined TRBV11-2 with TRBJ2-5, with TRBD2 tentatively as D gene (6 bases match). The sequence was collected from a human donor with non-small cell lung cancer whose response to radiotherapy plus ipilimumab could not be evaluated. The nucleotide sequence reads as follows: TGTGCCAGCAGCCCCAGCCGGGGGTTGGAGACCCAGTACTTC. This gives the protein CASSPSRGLETQYF.